This TCR beta chain was identified in a study of blood T cell repertoires in COVID-19. On the study more broadly: Collection of acute and convalescent COVID-19 samples took place in the United States, Italy and Spain. PBMCs, B-cell-depleted T cells, or T cells provided the cDNA or gDNA that made up the material.

Trimming left V 6 bases short and J 4 bases short, with 12 bases between. The V gene's germline CDR1 is LNHDA and CDR2 SQIVND (reference sequence). This CDR3 spans 13 amino acids. Some clones are missing from TCRdb's copy, which holds only in-frame ones; the method was immunoSEQ multiplex PCR. The sample lists some 70,000 clones, about 80% seen once, with approximately 12% in the top ten. Sample: peripheral blood. The V call is TRBV19, the J call TRBJ1-2; D gene uncertain. The clonotype was recovered from a human donor in a cohort sampled during active COVID-19. CDR3 sequence: CASRPPSGYGYTF. CDR3 nucleotide sequence: TGTGCCAGTAGACCACCCAGCGGCTATGGCTACACCTTC. Full variable domain (missing parts from reference TRBV19 and TRBJ1-2): DGGITQSPKYLFRKEGQNVTLSCEQNLNHDAMYWYRQDPGQGLRLIYYSQIVNDFQKGDIAEGYSVSREKKESFPLTVTSAQKNPTAFYLCASRPPSGYGYTFGSGTRLTVV.